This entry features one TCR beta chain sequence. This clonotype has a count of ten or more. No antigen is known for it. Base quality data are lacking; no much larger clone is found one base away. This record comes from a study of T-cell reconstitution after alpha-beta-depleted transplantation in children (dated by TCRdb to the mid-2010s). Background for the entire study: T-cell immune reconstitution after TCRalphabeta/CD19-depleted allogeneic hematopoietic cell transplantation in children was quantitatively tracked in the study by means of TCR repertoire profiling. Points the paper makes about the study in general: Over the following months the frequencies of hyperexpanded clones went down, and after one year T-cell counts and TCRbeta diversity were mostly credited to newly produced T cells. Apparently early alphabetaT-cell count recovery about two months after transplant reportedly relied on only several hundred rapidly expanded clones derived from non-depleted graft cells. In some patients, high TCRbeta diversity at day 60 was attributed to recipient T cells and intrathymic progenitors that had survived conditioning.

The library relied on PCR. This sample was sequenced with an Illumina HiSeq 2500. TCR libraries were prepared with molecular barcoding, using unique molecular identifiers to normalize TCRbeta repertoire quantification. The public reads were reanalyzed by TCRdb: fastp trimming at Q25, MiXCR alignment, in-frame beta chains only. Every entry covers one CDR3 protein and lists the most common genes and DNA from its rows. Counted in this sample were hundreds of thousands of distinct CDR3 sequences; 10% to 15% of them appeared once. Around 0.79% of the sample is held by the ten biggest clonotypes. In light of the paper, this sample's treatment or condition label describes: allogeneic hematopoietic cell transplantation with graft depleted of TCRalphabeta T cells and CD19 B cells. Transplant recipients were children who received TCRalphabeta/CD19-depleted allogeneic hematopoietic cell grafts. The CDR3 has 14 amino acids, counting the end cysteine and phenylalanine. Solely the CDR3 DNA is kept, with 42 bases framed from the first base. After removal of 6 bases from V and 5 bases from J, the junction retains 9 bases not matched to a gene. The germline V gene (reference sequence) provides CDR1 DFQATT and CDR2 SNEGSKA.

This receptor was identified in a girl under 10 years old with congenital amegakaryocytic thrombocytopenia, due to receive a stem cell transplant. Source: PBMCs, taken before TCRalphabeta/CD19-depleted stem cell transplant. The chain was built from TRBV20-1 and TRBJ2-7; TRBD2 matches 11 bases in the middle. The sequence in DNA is TGCAGTGCGAGGGGACTAGCGGCCACGAACGAGCAGTACTTC. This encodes CSARGLAATNEQYF.